Below, 14 T cell receptor beta chains from the same sample are listed, as sequenced in a study. TCRdb itself ran the RT-PCR reads through MiXCR, one entry per CDR3 protein. The sample consists of more than 550,000 distinct CDR3 sequences, approximately 15% of them appearing once. Sequenced input: memory CD4+ T cells from blood. The receptors derive from a female donor in good health, serving as a healthy control.

The V gene is TRBV2, the J gene TRBJ1-1; tentative D call: TRBD1 (5 bases). V shed 7 bases and J shed 5 bases, with 20 bases lying between them. Per the germline V gene, CDR1 is SNHLY and CDR2 is FYNNEI. The CDR3 sequence is 15 residues long. Here the CDR3 reads CASTREGQLGTEAFF. In nucleotides, the CDR3 is TGTGCCAGCACCCGGGAGGGGCAACTCGGAACTGAAGCTTTCTTT.

This clonotype was seen many times. The rearrangement joins TRBV5-6 to TRBJ2-1, with D unclear. The CDR3 length is 14 residues. The V and J ends lost 1 base and 1 base respectively, with 6 bases between them. Looked up from germline, CDR1 is SGHDT and CDR2 is YYEEEE. Written as DNA, the CDR3 is TGTGCCAGCAGCTTGTTGTTATCCTACAATGAGCAGTTCTTC. Translation gives CASSLLLSYNEQFF.

CDR3 nucleotides: TGCAGTGCTAGTCCTTCCGGGACTAGCGGGAGTTATAATGAGCAGTTCTTC. As protein: CSASPSGTSGSYNEQFF. The chain has TRBV20-1 and TRBJ2-1; 14 positions match TRBD2. After removal of 3 bases from V and 7 bases from J, the junction contained 11 bases not matched to a gene. This CDR3 is built from 17 residues. Germline CDR1 reads DFQATT; CDR2 reads SNEGSKA (reference sequence).

This clonotype was recorded many times. The chain couples TRBV4-1 to TRBJ2-7; 8 bases map to TRBD2. Trimming cost V 1 base and J 3 bases; bases outside gene matches: 11. This CDR3 contains 17 residues. Germline V gives CDR1 MGHRA, CDR2 YSYEKL. The chain's CDR3 is CASSQVATGGLGYEQYF. The CDR3 DNA reads TGCGCCAGCAGCCAAGTAGCGACCGGGGGACTAGGCTACGAGCAGTACTTC.

This rearrangement joins TRBV7-2 to TRBJ2-2, with 8 bases fitting TRBD1. Germline loops: CDR1 SGHTA, CDR2 FQGNSA. The CDR3 runs 15 residues. Trimming at V came to 1 base and at J to 8 bases, leaving 6 bases not matched to a gene. CDR3 amino acids: CASSLDSGGWGELFF. In DNA form, the CDR3 reads TGTGCCAGCAGCTTAGACTCAGGGGGCTGGGGGGAGCTGTTTTTT.

J is TRBJ1-2 and V is TRBV6-6; possible D gene TRBD1, 5 bases. In germline, CDR1 is MNHNY, CDR2 SVGAGI (reference sequence). The V end lost 5 bases, the J end lost 6 bases, and 13 bases lay between the germline ends. CDR3 length: 13 residues. The chain's CDR3 is CASSPRGYHGYTF. Written as DNA, the CDR3 is TGTGCCAGCAGTCCCCGGGGCTATCATGGCTACACCTTC.

This clonotype was observed at least ten times. The gene calls are TRBV24-1 and TRBJ2-3; D call uncertain. V lost 7 bases to trimming and J lost 0 bases, with 10 bases between them. The CDR3 runs to 14 residues. Germline CDR1 and CDR2: KGHDR and SFDVKD. CDR3 nucleotide sequence: TGTGCCACCAGGTCTGGCCTAAGCACAGATACGCAGTATTTT. It yields the protein CATRSGLSTDTQYF.

This clonotype was detected many times. The chain joins TRBV4-2 to TRBJ2-1; 8 bases agree with TRBD2. The germline CDR1 and CDR2 sequences are LGHNA and YNFKEQ. Trimming took 2 bases from V and 9 from J; bases not matched to a gene: 6. CDR3 size: 14 residues. The CDR3 region is CASSQPSGTSEQFF. The CDR3 coding sequence is TGTGCCAGCAGCCAACCTTCCGGGACTAGTGAGCAGTTCTTC.

This CDR3 is CASSLDGFGNTIYF. The CDR3 DNA is TGCGCCAGCAGCCTGGACGGATTTGGAAACACCATATATTTT. V gene TRBV5-1 combines with J gene TRBJ1-3; no clear D gene. Germline lookup yields CDR1 SGHRS and CDR2 YFSETQ. The V end lost 4 bases, the J end lost 3 bases, and 11 bases lay between the germline ends. This CDR3 has 14 amino acids.

This clonotype appeared many times. The J gene is TRBJ2-1, the V gene TRBV20-1, with no clear D. This CDR3 comprises 16 residues. Looked up from germline, CDR1 is DFQATT and CDR2 is SNEGSKA (reference sequence). Trimming removed 5 bases from V and 4 bases from J, with 21 bases in between. The CDR3, as DNA: TGCAGTGCTCCCCAACCACCGATGGCCCCATACAATGAGCAGTTCTTC. The encoded protein is CSAPQPPMAPYNEQFF.

Only a few counts were recorded for this clonotype. The chain has TRBV6-5 and TRBJ1-1; D remains ambiguous. The germline V and J ends were trimmed by 3 bases and 1 base, with 15 bases remaining between them. Germline-derived CDR1 and CDR2 are MNHEY and SVGAGI. There are 16 residues in the CDR3. CDR3 sequence (DNA): TGTGCCAGCAGTTATAGCGTGGTTTGGGCGAACACTGAAGCTTTCTTT. Translating it yields CASSYSVVWANTEAFF.

This clonotype was seen more than once but under ten times. The rearrangement links TRBV5-1 to TRBJ2-3, with 7 bases identical to TRBD1. Germline CDR1 reads SGHRS; CDR2 reads YFSETQ. With 4 bases clipped from V and 2 bases from J, the junction kept 10 bases outside the gene matches. CDR3 length: 16 amino acids. The CDR3 sequence: CASSRASGQNTDTQYF. The CDR3 DNA reads as TGCGCCAGCAGCCGCGCCTCGGGACAGAACACAGATACGCAGTATTTT.

In its sample, this clonotype was seen many times. This sequence joins TRBV10-3 and TRBJ1-1; D remains unclear. Germline-derived CDR1 and CDR2 are ENHRY and SYGVKD. The CDR3 length is 16 residues. Trimming removed 4 bases from V and 1 base from J, with 16 bases in between. The chain's CDR3 is CAISATTAYGNTEAFF. CDR3 sequence (DNA): TGTGCCATCAGTGCGACTACAGCCTACGGGAACACTGAAGCTTTCTTT.

The V gene is TRBV18, the J gene TRBJ1-3; D ambiguous. Per germline, CDR1 KGHSH and CDR2 LQKENI. Trimming took off 0 bases at V and 4 bases at J, with 10 bases between the two ends. The CDR3 is 15 amino acids. The CDR3: CASSPPVTGGNTIYF. DNA for the CDR3: TGTGCCAGCTCACCACCGGTGACTGGGGGAAACACCATATATTTT.